This T cell receptor beta chain was recorded in a study of cytomegalovirus exposure and HLA in healthy donors. The PCR made use of 60 Vbeta and 13 Jbeta primers. The repertoire was sequenced with immunoSEQ multiplex PCR; TCRdb's copy has only in-frame clones and lacks some. The data contain around 150,000 clones, 64% of them singletons. This sequence was found in a woman aged 25 to 45 in good health and CMV-seropositive. Sequenced: PBMCs.

CDR3 coding DNA: TGTGCCAGCAGTTTAGGTCAGGGGTTTAGGACTGAAGCTTTCTTT. Translated, it gives CASSLGQGFRTEAFF. The gene calls are TRBV28 and TRBJ1-1; TRBD1 is a possible D gene (6 bases). Germline CDR1 reads MDHEN; CDR2 reads SYDVKM. The CDR3 is 15 amino acids. The V gene lost 2 bases and the J gene lost 5 bases, with 15 bases spanning the gap.